What follows are 10 T cell receptor beta chains derived from one specimen sequenced in a study of low-dose radiotherapy and immunotherapy resistance in tumors. The time point here: after trial treatment. Regarding treatment: LDRT plus nivolumab, ipilimumab, low-dose cyclophosphamide and aspirin (RACIN trial). The authors amplified TCRs for about 20 PCR cycles with a constant-region primer and a V-primer adapter. TCRdb re-derived calls from the reads in MiXCR, one entry per CDR3 protein. In the table there are roughly 52,000 distinct CDR3 sequences, around a third of which are singletons. Specimen: PBMCs, collected after low-dose radiotherapy plus immunotherapy. The receptors were sampled from a male donor with rectosigmoid adenocarcinoma.

V gene TRBV30 combines with J gene TRBJ2-5; TRBD1 or TRBD2 may be the D gene (5 bases each). Germline V gene sequence: CDR1 GTSNPN, CDR2 SVGIG (reference sequence). V lost 4 bases and J lost 3, with 12 bases in between. This CDR3 comprises 13 residues. CDR3 in amino acids: CAWNPGREETQYF. The CDR3, as DNA: TGTGCCTGGAATCCGGGACGGGAAGAGACCCAGTACTTC.

The V and J genes are TRBV28 and TRBJ2-5; perhaps TRBD2 as D (6 bases). Germline V lookup: CDR1 MDHEN, CDR2 SYDVKM. The V gene lost 2 bases and the J gene lost 4 bases, with 17 bases spanning the gap. This CDR3 region has 16 residues. The CDR3 coding sequence is TGTGCCAGCAGTTTAGTTGCGGGAACGATGGGAGAGACCCAGTACTTC. Amino acids: CASSLVAGTMGETQYF.

This clonotype was recorded a few times. V and J are TRBV5-1 and TRBJ2-7; TRBD1 matches 9 bases. The CDR3 sequence is 15 residues long. Germline trimming cut 4 bases from V and 5 bases from J; bases unmatched to any gene: 10. Germline-derived CDR1 and CDR2 are SGHRS and YFSETQ. In DNA, the CDR3 is TGCGCCAGCAGCCCCACGGGACAGGGTCTCCACGAGCAGTACTTC. Its translation is CASSPTGQGLHEQYF.

This clonotype was counted many times. The chain couples TRBV2 to TRBJ1-5; no clear D. The germline V gene has CDR1 SNHLY and CDR2 FYNNEI. Trimming took off 4 bases at V and 6 bases at J, with 13 bases between the two ends. The CDR3 is made up of 14 amino acids. The CDR3 DNA sequence: TGTGCCAGCAGTGTGACTTCAGCAGGTCAGCCCCAGCATTTT. Translation gives CASSVTSAGQPQHF.

The sample holds many counts of this clonotype. The rearrangement uses TRBV19 and TRBJ2-1, with 11 positions matching TRBD2. Trimming cost V 8 bases and J 4 bases; bases outside gene matches: 10. The germline V gene encodes CDR1 LNHDA and CDR2 SQIVND (reference sequence). This CDR3 region has 16 residues. In DNA form, the CDR3 reads TGTGCCAGTCGGTCGCTAGCGGGAGGCTGGTACAATGAGCAGTTCTTC. Its translation is CASRSLAGGWYNEQFF.

The chain combines TRBV5-3 with TRBJ2-1; no definite D call. TRBV5-3 is an ORF for which the function is uncertain. The CDR3 loop spans 15 amino acids. The V end was cut by 8 bases, the J end by 0 bases, with 15 bases between. CDR3 bases: TGTGCCAGCAGAGCCGGTAACCCCTCCTACAATGAGCAGTTCTTC. Translating gives CASRAGNPSYNEQFF.

This chain links TRBV7-3 with TRBJ2-1, with 12 positions matching TRBD2. Germline V gives CDR1 SGHTA, CDR2 FQGTGA. J gave up 5 bases and V 4 bases, and 3 bases lay outside the gene matches. The CDR3 is made up of 15 amino acids. CDR3: CASSSTSGGHNEQFF. The CDR3 bases are TGTGCCAGCAGCTCGACTAGCGGGGGCCACAATGAGCAGTTCTTC. The whole variable domain, filled in from reference TRBV7-3 and TRBJ2-1, reads GAGVSQTPSNKVTEKGKYVELRCDPISGHTALYWYRQSLGQGPEFLIYFQGTGAADDSGLPNDRFFAVRPEGSVSTLKIQRTERGDSAVYLCASSSTSGGHNEQFFGPGTRLTVL.

This clonotype was detected ten times or more. This chain uses TRBV18 with TRBJ2-3, with D tentatively TRBD1 or TRBD2 (5 bases each). The CDR3 length is 17 residues. The germline CDR1 and CDR2 sequences are KGHSH and LQKENI. The V gene lost 0 bases and the J gene lost 1 base, with 14 bases spanning the gap. The CDR3 is CASSPPVGDPRTDTQYF. Here the CDR3 DNA reads TGTGCCAGCTCACCACCCGTCGGGGACCCCCGCACAGATACGCAGTATTTT.

At least ten counts were recorded for this clonotype. This chain's CDR3 is CASSQRDRRDNEQFF. CDR3 nucleotides: TGTGCCAGCAGTCAACGGGACAGGCGAGACAATGAGCAGTTCTTC. This chain joins TRBV28 and TRBJ2-1, with 8 bases lining up with TRBD1. V shed 5 bases and J 5 bases; nucleotides not matched to a gene: 8. Germline CDR1 and CDR2: MDHEN and SYDVKM. CDR3 size: 15 residues.

This clonotype was observed a single time. This chain links TRBV5-6 with TRBJ2-7; D possibly corresponds to TRBD2 (6 bases). In germline, CDR1 is SGHDT, CDR2 YYEEEE. The CDR3 extends over 15 amino acids. Trimming pared 4 bases from V and 0 bases from J, leaving 14 bases between. The CDR3 here is CASSPKAGDSYEQYF. As DNA, the CDR3 is TGTGCCAGCAGCCCGAAAGCGGGCGACTCCTACGAGCAGTACTTC.